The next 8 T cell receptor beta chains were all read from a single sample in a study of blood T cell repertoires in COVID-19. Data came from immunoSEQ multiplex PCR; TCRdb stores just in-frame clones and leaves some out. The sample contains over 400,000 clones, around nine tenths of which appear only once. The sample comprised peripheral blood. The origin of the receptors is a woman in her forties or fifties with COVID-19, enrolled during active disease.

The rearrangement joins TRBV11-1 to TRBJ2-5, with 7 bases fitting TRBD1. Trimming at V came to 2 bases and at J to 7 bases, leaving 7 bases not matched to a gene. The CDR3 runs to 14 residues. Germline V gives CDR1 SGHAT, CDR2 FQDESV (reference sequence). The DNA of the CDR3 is TGTGCCAGCAGCTTACTCCGGGACAGTTCGACCCAGTACTTC. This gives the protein CASSLLRDSSTQYF.

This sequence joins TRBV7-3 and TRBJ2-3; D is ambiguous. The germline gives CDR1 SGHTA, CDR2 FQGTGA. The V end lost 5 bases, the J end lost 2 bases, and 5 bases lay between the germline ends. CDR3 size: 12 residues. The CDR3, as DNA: TGTGCCAGCAGCCCTAACACAGATACGCAGTATTTT. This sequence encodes CASSPNTDTQYF.

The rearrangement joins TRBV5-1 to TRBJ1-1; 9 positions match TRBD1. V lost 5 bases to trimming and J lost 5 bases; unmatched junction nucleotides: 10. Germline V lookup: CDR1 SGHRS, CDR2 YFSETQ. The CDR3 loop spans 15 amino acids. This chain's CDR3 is CASRQQGARSTEAFF. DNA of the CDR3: TGCGCCAGCAGGCAACAGGGGGCGCGGAGTACTGAAGCTTTCTTT.

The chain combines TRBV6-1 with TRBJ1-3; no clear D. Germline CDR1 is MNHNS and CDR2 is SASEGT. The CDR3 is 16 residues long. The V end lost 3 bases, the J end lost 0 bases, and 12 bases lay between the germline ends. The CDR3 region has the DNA TGTGCCAGCAGTGATTCGGGCGCGGGCTCTGGAAACACCATATATTTT. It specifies CASSDSGAGSGNTIYF.

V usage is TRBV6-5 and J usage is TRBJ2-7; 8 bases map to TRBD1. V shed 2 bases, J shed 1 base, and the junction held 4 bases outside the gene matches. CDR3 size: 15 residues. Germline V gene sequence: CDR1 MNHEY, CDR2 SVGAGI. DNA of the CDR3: TGTGCCAGCAGTTACCGGGGGACAGGTTCCTACGAGCAGTACTTC. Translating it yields CASSYRGTGSYEQYF.

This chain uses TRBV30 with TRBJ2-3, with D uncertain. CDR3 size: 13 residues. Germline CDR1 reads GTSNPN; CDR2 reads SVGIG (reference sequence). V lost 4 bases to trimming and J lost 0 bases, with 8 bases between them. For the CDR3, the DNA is TGTGCCTGGATGGAGTGGAGCACAGATACGCAGTATTTT. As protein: CAWMEWSTDTQYF.

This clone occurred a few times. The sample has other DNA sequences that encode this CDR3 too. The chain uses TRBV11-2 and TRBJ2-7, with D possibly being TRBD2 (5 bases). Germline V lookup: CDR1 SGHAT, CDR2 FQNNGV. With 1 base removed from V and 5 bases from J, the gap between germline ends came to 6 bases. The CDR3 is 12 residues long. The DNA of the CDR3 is TGTGCCAGCAGCTTAGCGGGGAACGAGCAGTACTTC. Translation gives CASSLAGNEQYF.

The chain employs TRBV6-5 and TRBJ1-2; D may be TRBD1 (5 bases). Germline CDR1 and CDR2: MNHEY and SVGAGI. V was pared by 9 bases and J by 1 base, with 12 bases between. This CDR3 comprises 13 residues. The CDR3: CASEGLFNYGYTF. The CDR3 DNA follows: TGTGCCAGTGAGGGACTCTTTAACTATGGCTACACCTTC.